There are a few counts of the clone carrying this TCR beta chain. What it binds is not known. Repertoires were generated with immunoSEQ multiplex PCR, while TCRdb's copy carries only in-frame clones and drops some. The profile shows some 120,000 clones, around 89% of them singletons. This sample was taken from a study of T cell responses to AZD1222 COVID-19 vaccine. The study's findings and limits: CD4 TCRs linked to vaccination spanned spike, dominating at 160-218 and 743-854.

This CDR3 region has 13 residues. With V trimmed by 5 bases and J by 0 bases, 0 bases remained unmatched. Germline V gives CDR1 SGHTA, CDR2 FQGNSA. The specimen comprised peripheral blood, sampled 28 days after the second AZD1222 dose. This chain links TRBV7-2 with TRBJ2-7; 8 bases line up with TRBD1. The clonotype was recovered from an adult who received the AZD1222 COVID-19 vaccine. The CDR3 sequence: CASSDRGSYEQYF. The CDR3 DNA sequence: TGTGCCAGCAGCGACAGGGGCTCCTACGAGCAGTACTTC. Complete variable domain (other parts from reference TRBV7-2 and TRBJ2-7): GAGVSQSPSNKVTEKGKDVELRCDPISGHTALYWYRQSLGQGLEFLIYFQGNSAPDKSGLPSDRFSAERTGGSVSTLTIQRTQQEDSAVYLCASSDRGSYEQYFGPGTRLTVT.